The clone carrying this T cell receptor (beta chain) occurred a few times. The antigen is not known. It was with a sample-barcoded 5' primer and a J-beta primer mix that a second PCR of roughly 6 to 12 cycles was run. Carrying 12 random nucleotides, a template-switch adaptor labeled each individual cDNA molecule. TCRdb redid the calling of the 5' RACE reads with MiXCR, one entry per CDR3 protein. Of 1.5 million to 2 million distinct CDR3 sequences detected, 28% appear once; the ten largest clones hold 7.7%. The data were taken from a study of blood T cells in healthy people across ages. Findings and caveats of the study: Higher diversity and more naive CD4+ cells were features of long-lived donors, compared to aged donors.

Donor samples were obtained from healthy Caucasian individuals from Russia, aged 6 to 90. The clonotype was recovered from a woman in her 30s in good health. The sample consisted of blood.

The CDR3 here is CASSLLRVNTEAFF. In DNA form, the CDR3 reads TGTGCCAGCAGCTTACTCAGGGTGAACACTGAAGCTTTCTTT. The chain couples TRBV13 to TRBJ1-1, with D tentatively TRBD1 (5 bases). The CDR3 contains 14 residues. V was pared by 2 bases and J by 0 bases, with 7 bases between. Germline CDR1 PRHDT, CDR2 FYEKMQ (reference sequence).